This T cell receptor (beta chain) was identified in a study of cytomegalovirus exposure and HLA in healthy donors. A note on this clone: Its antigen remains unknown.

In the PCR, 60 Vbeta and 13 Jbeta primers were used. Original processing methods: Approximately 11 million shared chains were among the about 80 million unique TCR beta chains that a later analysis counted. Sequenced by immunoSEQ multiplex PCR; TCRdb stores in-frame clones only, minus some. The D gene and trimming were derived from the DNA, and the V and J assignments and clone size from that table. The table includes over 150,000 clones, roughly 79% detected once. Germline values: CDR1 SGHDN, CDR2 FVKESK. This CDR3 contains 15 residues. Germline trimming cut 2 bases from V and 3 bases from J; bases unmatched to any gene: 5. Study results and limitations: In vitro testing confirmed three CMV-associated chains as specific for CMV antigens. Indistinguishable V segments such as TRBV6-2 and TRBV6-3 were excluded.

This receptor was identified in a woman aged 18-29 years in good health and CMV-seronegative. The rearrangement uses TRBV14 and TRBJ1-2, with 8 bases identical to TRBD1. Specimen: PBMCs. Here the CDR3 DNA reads TGTGCCAGCAGCCAAATCAGGACAGGGTACTATGGCTACACCTTC. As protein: CASSQIRTGYYGYTF. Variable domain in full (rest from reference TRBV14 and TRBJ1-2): EAGVTQFPSHSVIEKGQTVTLRCDPISGHDNLYWYRRVMGKEIKFLLHFVKESKQDESGMPNNRFLAERTGGTYSTLKVQPAELEDSGVYFCASSQIRTGYYGYTFGSGTRLTVV.